A selection of T cell receptor beta chains follows, all from one sample in a study of shared clonotypes between healthy human individuals. Assay used: immunoSEQ multiplex PCR; TCRdb lists only in-frame clones, some missing. The sample includes over a million clones, 75% to 85% of them seen just once. Sample: memory CD4+ T cells from PBMCs. Source of these receptors: a young man in good health. Some clones in this sample may be carry-over from other donors' samples. The CDR3 runs from the conserved cysteine through the conserved F or W. D genes are given only for firm matches. Where a row states a size, it is once, few, many or the class of an expanded clone; other rows omit it.

J gene: TRBJ1-4; V gene: TRBV19; D gene: NA; clone size: NA; CDR3 protein: CASSSPDNEKLFF; CDR3 DNA: TGTGCCAGTAGTTCCCCAGATAATGAAAAACTGTTTTTT
J gene: TRBJ1-2; V gene: TRBV5-8; D gene: NA; clone size: NA; CDR3 protein: CASSLPGSYGYTF; CDR3 DNA: TGTGCCAGCAGCTTGCCAGGGTCCTATGGCTACACCTTC
J gene: TRBJ1-3; V gene: TRBV27; D gene: TRBD1; clone size: NA; CDR3 protein: CASSLSGQAVSGNTIYF; CDR3 DNA: TGTGCCAGCAGTTTATCGGGACAGGCCGTCTCTGGAAACACCATATATTTT
J gene: TRBJ2-7; V gene: TRBV28; D gene: NA; clone size: NA; CDR3 protein: CASNGGYYEQYF; CDR3 DNA: TGTGCCAGCAACGGGGGATACTACGAGCAGTACTTC
J gene: TRBJ1-2; V gene: TRBV7-2; D gene: NA; clone size: NA; CDR3 protein: CASSLRNQGQGHGYTF; CDR3 DNA: TGTGCCAGCAGCTTGAGGAACCAGGGGCAGGGACATGGCTACACCTTC
J gene: TRBJ1-5; V gene: TRBV2; D gene: NA; clone size: NA; CDR3 protein: CASSWTVSNQPQHF; CDR3 DNA: TGTGCCAGCAGTTGGACAGTTAGCAATCAGCCCCAGCATTTT
J gene: TRBJ1-2; V gene: TRBV5-8; D gene: TRBD1; clone size: NA; CDR3 protein: CASSLTRTQGANGYTF; CDR3 DNA: TGTGCCAGCAGCCTAACGCGAACACAGGGGGCTAATGGCTACACCTTC
J gene: TRBJ2-1; V gene: TRBV5-1; D gene: NA; clone size: NA; CDR3 protein: CASSLERSNNEQFF; CDR3 DNA: TGCGCCAGCAGCTTGGAACGGTCCAACAATGAGCAGTTCTTC
J gene: TRBJ2-3; V gene: TRBV28; D gene: NA; clone size: NA; CDR3 protein: CASSGGASGTDTQYF; CDR3 DNA: TGTGCCAGCAGTGGGGGGGCTAGCGGCACAGATACGCAGTATTTT
J gene: TRBJ2-7; V gene: TRBV2; D gene: TRBD1; clone size: few; CDR3 protein: CASSPGQGVHEQYF; CDR3 DNA: TGTGCCAGCAGTCCGGGACAGGGAGTCCACGAGCAGTACTTC
J gene: TRBJ2-7; V gene: TRBV29-1; D gene: TRBD1; clone size: NA; CDR3 protein: CSVGRDSTTYEQYF; CDR3 DNA: TGCAGCGTTGGCCGGGACAGCACTACCTACGAGCAGTACTTC
J gene: TRBJ2-2; V gene: TRBV6-1; D gene: TRBD1; clone size: NA; CDR3 protein: CASTRQGAYTGELFF; CDR3 DNA: TGTGCCAGCACTAGACAGGGGGCATACACCGGGGAGCTGTTTTTT
J gene: TRBJ1-4; V gene: TRBV5-8; D gene: NA; clone size: NA; CDR3 protein: CASSRTRLPEKLFF; CDR3 DNA: TGTGCCAGCAGCCGGACGCGCCTACCCGAAAAACTGTTTTTT
J gene: TRBJ2-3; V gene: TRBV9; D gene: NA; clone size: NA; CDR3 protein: CASSALLFGDDTQYF; CDR3 DNA: TGTGCCAGCAGCGCCCTCCTATTCGGTGATGATACGCAGTATTTT
J gene: TRBJ2-1; V gene: TRBV11-3; D gene: NA; clone size: few; CDR3 protein: CASSFRGTSSYNEQFF; CDR3 DNA: TGTGCCAGCAGCTTTCGCGGGACGAGCTCCTACAATGAGCAGTTCTTC
J gene: TRBJ2-7; V gene: TRBV15; D gene: NA; clone size: NA; CDR3 protein: CATSRDTGLENEQYF; CDR3 DNA: TGTGCCACCAGCAGAGATACAGGGTTGGAAAACGAGCAGTACTTC
J gene: TRBJ1-2; V gene: TRBV11-2; D gene: NA; clone size: NA; CDR3 protein: CASSYQTNYGYTF; CDR3 DNA: TGTGCCAGCAGCTATCAGACTAACTATGGCTACACCTTC
J gene: TRBJ2-7; V gene: TRBV6-5; D gene: TRBD1; clone size: NA; CDR3 protein: CASYGTGYSEQYF; CDR3 DNA: TGTGCCAGCTATGGGACAGGGTACTCCGAGCAGTACTTC
J gene: TRBJ2-1; V gene: TRBV25-1; D gene: TRBD1; clone size: NA; CDR3 protein: CASSARGTGGREQFF; CDR3 DNA: TGTGCCAGCAGTGCTCGAGGTACAGGGGGACGGGAGCAGTTCTTC
J gene: TRBJ1-2; V gene: TRBV5-1; D gene: NA; clone size: NA; CDR3 protein: CASSFGNYGYTF; CDR3 DNA: TGCGCCAGCAGCTTCGGTAACTATGGCTACACCTTC
J gene: TRBJ1-1; V gene: TRBV27; D gene: NA; clone size: NA; CDR3 protein: CASSLALSNTEAFF; CDR3 DNA: TGTGCCAGCAGTTTAGCACTTTCGAACACTGAAGCTTTCTTT
J gene: TRBJ1-6; V gene: TRBV30; D gene: TRBD1; clone size: few; CDR3 protein: CAWSGTGAPAALHF; CDR3 DNA: TGTGCCTGGAGCGGGACAGGGGCTCCAGCAGCCCTCCACTTT
J gene: TRBJ2-5; V gene: TRBV5-1; D gene: NA; clone size: NA; CDR3 protein: CASSLDSSKYQETQYF; CDR3 DNA: TGCGCCAGCAGCCTTGACAGCTCCAAGTACCAAGAGACCCAGTACTTC
J gene: TRBJ1-1; V gene: TRBV7-3; D gene: NA; clone size: NA; CDR3 protein: CASSRRAGLANTEAFF; CDR3 DNA: TGTGCCAGCTCGAGGAGGGCGGGTCTGGCGAACACTGAAGCTTTCTTT
J gene: TRBJ2-5; V gene: TRBV12-5; D gene: TRBD2; clone size: NA; CDR3 protein: CASGSSGGGETQYF; CDR3 DNA: TGTGCTAGTGGTTCATCGGGGGGAGGAGAGACCCAGTACTTC
J gene: TRBJ1-4; V gene: TRBV27; D gene: NA; clone size: NA; CDR3 protein: CASSSVVTNEKLFF; CDR3 DNA: TGTGCCAGCAGTTCCGTGGTGACTAATGAAAAACTGTTTTTT